This T cell receptor beta chain stems from a study of human T cells and chemical hapten exposure. Looking at the study overall: The study sensitized with 2% DPC on a roughly 2 cm by roughly 2 cm patch of upper inner arm skin.

As for time point: patch test 1, 2 weeks after DPC sensitization. As to treatment: therapeutic diphenylcyclopropenone sensitization with weekly scalp DPC. Whole blood, unfractionated, served as the material for total RNA extraction. Prior to each patch test being applied, blood was drawn. This clonotype was recorded at least ten times. The CDR3 runs to 16 residues. CDR1 is LGHNA, CDR2 YSLEER, per germline. Trimming removed 0 bases from V and 9 bases from J, with 18 bases in between. TCRdb reprocessed the RACE reads with MiXCR, giving one entry per CDR3 protein. This repertoire shows 40,000 to 50,000 distinct CDR3 sequences, under 4.5% found once; its top ten account for roughly a quarter.

Sequencing was performed on whole blood, taken in connection with sensitization to the hapten diphenylcyclopropenone (DPC). This chain links TRBV4-3 with TRBJ2-1, with D tentatively TRBD1 (6 bases). This receptor was identified in a man in his fifties or sixties with alopecia areata. Some clones in this sample may be carry-over from other donors' samples. The DNA of the CDR3 is TGCGCCAGCAGCCAAGAAGGACAATTGGGGGCGAGTGAGCAGTTCTTC. Translated, it gives CASSQEGQLGASEQFF.